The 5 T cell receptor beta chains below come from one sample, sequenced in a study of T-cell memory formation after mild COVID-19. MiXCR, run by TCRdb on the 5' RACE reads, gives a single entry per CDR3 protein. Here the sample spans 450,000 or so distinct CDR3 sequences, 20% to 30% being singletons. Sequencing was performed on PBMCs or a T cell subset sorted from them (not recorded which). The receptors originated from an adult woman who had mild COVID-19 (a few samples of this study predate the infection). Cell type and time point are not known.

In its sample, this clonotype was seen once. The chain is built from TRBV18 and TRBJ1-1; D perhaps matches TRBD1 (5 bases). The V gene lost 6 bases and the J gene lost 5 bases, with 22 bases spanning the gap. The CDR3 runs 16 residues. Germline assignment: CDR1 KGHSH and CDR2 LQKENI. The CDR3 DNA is TGTGCCAGCTCGCCCACGACCGCGGGGCAACGAACTGAAGCTTTCTTT. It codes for CASSPTTAGQRTEAFF.

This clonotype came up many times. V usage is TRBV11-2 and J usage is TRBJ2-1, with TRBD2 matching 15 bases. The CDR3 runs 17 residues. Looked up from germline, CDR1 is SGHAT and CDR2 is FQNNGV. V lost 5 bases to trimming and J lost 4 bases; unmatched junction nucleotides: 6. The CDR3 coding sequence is TGTGCCAGCAGCCCGGGGACTAGCGGGGGGCTATACAATGAGCAGTTCTTC. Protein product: CASSPGTSGGLYNEQFF. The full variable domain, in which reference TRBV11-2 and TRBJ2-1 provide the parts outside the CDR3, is EAGVAQSPRYKIIEKRQSVAFWCNPISGHATLYWYQQILGQGPKLLIQFQNNGVVDDSQLPKDRFSAERLKGVDSTLKIQPAKLEDSAVYLCASSPGTSGGLYNEQFFGPGTRLTVL.

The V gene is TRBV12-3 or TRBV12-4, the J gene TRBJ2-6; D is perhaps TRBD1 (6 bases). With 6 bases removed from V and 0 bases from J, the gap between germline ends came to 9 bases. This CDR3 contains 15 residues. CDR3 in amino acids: CASRWDISGANVLTF. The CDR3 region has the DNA TGTGCCAGCAGATGGGACATCTCTGGGGCCAACGTCCTGACTTTC.

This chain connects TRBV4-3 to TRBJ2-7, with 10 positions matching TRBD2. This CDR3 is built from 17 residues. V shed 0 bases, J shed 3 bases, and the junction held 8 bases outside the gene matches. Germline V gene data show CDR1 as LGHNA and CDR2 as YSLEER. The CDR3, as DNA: TGCGCCAGCAGCCAAGACGCTGCACTAGCGGGAATCTACGAGCAGTACTTC. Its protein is CASSQDAALAGIYEQYF.

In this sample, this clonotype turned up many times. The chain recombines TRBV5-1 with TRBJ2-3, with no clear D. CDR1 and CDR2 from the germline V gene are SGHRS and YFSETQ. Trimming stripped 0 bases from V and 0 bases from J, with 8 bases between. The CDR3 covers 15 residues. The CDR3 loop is CASSLGQDSTDTQYF. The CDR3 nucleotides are TGCGCCAGCAGCTTGGGGCAGGACAGCACAGATACGCAGTATTTT.